Each of the 8 T cell receptor beta chains below was sequenced from the same sample in a study of post-analysis software for immune sequencing data. Whole-study findings and limits: Relative to controls, patients had several TRBV segments at higher frequency, with TRBV5-6, TRBV5-1 and TRBV20-1 among these.

Their target antigens are unknown. Prepared TCR beta cDNA libraries contained unique molecular identifiers. TCRdb redid the calling of the PCR reads with MiXCR, one entry per CDR3 protein. The data show some 690,000 distinct CDR3 sequences, with about 60% seen just once and over 9% held by the top ten. Sequencing was carried out using blood. The source is a girl aged 2 to 9 with multiple sclerosis.

J is TRBJ2-4 and V is TRBV9; TRBD2 aligns across 10 bases. The DNA end lines up better with TRBJ2-7; the J call may be wrong. There are 16 residues in the CDR3. The germline CDR1 and CDR2 sequences are SGDLS and YYNGEE. The CDR3 DNA reads as TGTGCCAGCAGCGCGCCTAGCGGGAGAGCATCCTACGAGCAGTACTTC. Protein: CASSAPSGRASYEQYF.

The chain combines TRBV29-1 with TRBJ2-7, with 7 bases fitting TRBD2. The length of the CDR3 is 14 residues. CDR1 is SQVTM, CDR2 ANQGSEA, per germline. The V and J ends lost 2 bases and 2 bases, in that order; junction bases with no gene match: 6. The CDR3 protein is CSVEFPGLTYEQYF. CDR3 DNA sequence: TGCAGCGTTGAATTCCCGGGACTAACCTACGAGCAGTACTTC.

V and J are TRBV7-9 and TRBJ2-3, with D perhaps TRBD1 (6 bases). This CDR3 has 17 residues. The V gene's germline CDR1 is SEHNR and CDR2 FQNEAQ (reference sequence). With 2 bases removed from V and 3 bases from J, the gap between germline ends came to 18 bases. The CDR3: CASSLTPHREGTDTQYF. CDR3 bases: TGTGCCAGCAGCTTAACCCCCCACAGGGAAGGGACAGATACGCAGTATTTT.

This clonotype was detected a few times. The rearrangement uses TRBV11-2 and TRBJ1-1; D may be TRBD1 (6 bases). The CDR3 is made up of 14 amino acids. V lost 3 bases and J lost 0, with 8 bases in between. Germline assignment: CDR1 SGHAT and CDR2 FQNNGV. CDR3 DNA sequence: TGTGCCAGCAGCTTCACAGGGCTGAACACTGAAGCTTTCTTT. Amino acids: CASSFTGLNTEAFF. Full variable domain (missing parts from reference TRBV11-2 and TRBJ1-1): EAGVAQSPRYKIIEKRQSVAFWCNPISGHATLYWYQQILGQGPKLLIQFQNNGVVDDSQLPKDRFSAERLKGVDSTLKIQPAKLEDSAVYLCASSFTGLNTEAFFGQGTRLTVV.

The chain couples TRBV11-1 to TRBJ2-1, with D perhaps assigned TRBD1 or TRBD2 (5 bases each). The DNA end lines up better with TRBJ2-7; the J call may be wrong. CDR1 is SGHAT, CDR2 FQDESV, per germline (reference sequence). This CDR3 has 15 amino acids. DNA for the CDR3: TGTGCCAGCAGCTTAGGAGCAGAGGGGTGGAATGAGCAGTACTTC. Residues: CASSLGAEGWNEQYF.

The rearrangement joins TRBV6-5 to TRBJ1-2; 7 nucleotides match TRBD1. This CDR3 is built from 17 residues. Germline-derived CDR1 and CDR2 are MNHEY and SVGAGI. With V trimmed by 5 bases and J by 4 bases, 16 bases remained unmatched. CDR3 DNA: TGTGCCAGCAGTATCGACAGGGTTAGGGGGAGAGTCTATGGCTACACCTTC. Translated: CASSIDRVRGRVYGYTF.

The chain joins TRBV29-1 to TRBJ2-3; 7 bases are shared with TRBD1. V lost 5 bases and J lost 0; bases outside the gene matches: 2. CDR1 is SQVTM, CDR2 ANQGSEA, per germline. The length of the CDR3 is 13 residues. In DNA, the CDR3 is TGCAGCGTTAGGACAGGAAGCACAGATACGCAGTATTTT. Translation gives CSVRTGSTDTQYF.

The CDR3 is CSVQGDRGQSSSGYTF. CDR3 bases: TGCAGCGTTCAGGGGGACAGGGGGCAGTCATCGTCTGGCTACACCTTC. This rearrangement joins TRBV29-1 to TRBJ1-2; the match to TRBD1 covers 12 bases. Losses at the gene ends were 5 bases for V and 7 bases for J; bases not matched to a gene: 14. The CDR3 totals 16 residues. Germline assignment: CDR1 SQVTM and CDR2 ANQGSEA.